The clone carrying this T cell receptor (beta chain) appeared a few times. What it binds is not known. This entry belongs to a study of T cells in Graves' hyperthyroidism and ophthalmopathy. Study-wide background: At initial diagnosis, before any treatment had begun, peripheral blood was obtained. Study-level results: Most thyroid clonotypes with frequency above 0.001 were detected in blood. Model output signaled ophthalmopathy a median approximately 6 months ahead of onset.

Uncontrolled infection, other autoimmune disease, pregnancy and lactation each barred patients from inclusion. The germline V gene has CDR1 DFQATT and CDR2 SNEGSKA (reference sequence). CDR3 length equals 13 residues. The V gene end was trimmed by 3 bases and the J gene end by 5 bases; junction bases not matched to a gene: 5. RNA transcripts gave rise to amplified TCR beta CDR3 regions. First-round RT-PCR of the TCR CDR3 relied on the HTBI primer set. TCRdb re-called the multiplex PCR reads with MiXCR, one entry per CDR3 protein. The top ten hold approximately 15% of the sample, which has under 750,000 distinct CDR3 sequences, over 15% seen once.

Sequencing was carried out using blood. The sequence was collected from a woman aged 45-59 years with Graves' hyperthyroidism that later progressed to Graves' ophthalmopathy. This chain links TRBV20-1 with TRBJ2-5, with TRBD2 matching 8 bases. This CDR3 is CSASGGAGETQYF. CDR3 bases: TGCAGTGCTAGCGGGGGGGCCGGGGAGACCCAGTACTTC.